One and the same sample provided the 17 T cell receptor beta chains below, sequenced in a study of memory CD8 T cells in hepatitis C reinfection. Sequencing was performed with immunoSEQ multiplex PCR; in TCRdb, only in-frame clones are kept and a portion is missing. The repertoire has tens of thousands of clones, roughly nine tenths of them found once; the top ten carry 0.6% to 0.85%. Indicated time point: late/post reinfection, 12 to 24 weeks after detection. The sorted cells went straight to TCR sequencing with no prior in vitro expansion. Sequenced: naive CD8+ T cells sorted from blood. The receptor set was obtained from a man in his late teens or twenties with hepatitis C virus infection.

The CDR3 DNA follows: TGTGCCAGCAGTCCCCTAGCATCTGACACCGGGGAGCTGTTTTTT. Encoded protein: CASSPLASDTGELFF. V is TRBV27 and J is TRBJ2-2, with D perhaps matching TRBD2 (5 bases). The CDR3 runs to 15 residues. Germline CDR1 is MNHEY and CDR2 is SMNVEV (reference sequence). V dropped 5 bases and J dropped 3 bases, with 13 bases sitting between them.

As DNA, the CDR3 is TGTGCCAGCAGTGTGCAGGGAGGAGAGACCCAGTACTTC. This codes for CASSVQGGETQYF. The V call is TRBV28, the J call TRBJ2-5, with TRBD2 as a possible D gene (6 bases). CDR3 length: 13 amino acids. Germline V lookup: CDR1 MDHEN, CDR2 SYDVKM. The V end was cut by 5 bases, the J end by 4 bases, with 11 bases between.

The rearrangement links TRBV6-5 to TRBJ1-2; possible D gene TRBD1, 5 bases. CDR1 and CDR2 from the germline V gene are MNHEY and SVGAGI. V was cut by 5 bases and J by 3 bases, with 10 bases left in between. The CDR3 loop spans 13 amino acids. The CDR3 sequence: CASSLTVDYGYTF. The CDR3 nucleotides read TGTGCCAGCAGTCTGACAGTAGACTATGGCTACACCTTC.

The rearrangement joins TRBV5-5 to TRBJ2-7; a weak D match, TRBD1 (6 bases). The ends were cut back, 1 base at V and 4 bases at J, with 6 bases in the middle. The CDR3 spans 12 residues. Germline CDR1 SGHKS, CDR2 YYEKEE (reference sequence). CDR3 DNA: TGTGCCAGCAGCTTGACAGGGTACGAGCAGTACGTC. Translation gives CASSLTGYEQYV.

The rearrangement links TRBV6-5 to TRBJ2-7; the D gene is possibly TRBD1 (6 bases). Per the germline V gene, CDR1 is MNHEY and CDR2 is SVGAGI. V was clipped by 2 bases and J by 7 bases, with 15 bases between them. The CDR3 spans 14 residues. The CDR3 nucleotides read TGTGCCAGCAGTTACGGCCAGGGGATGTGGGAGCAGTACTTC. Amino acid sequence: CASSYGQGMWEQYF.

The rearrangement joins TRBV6-1 to TRBJ1-2; a weak D match, TRBD1 (6 bases). Germline CDR1 and CDR2: MNHNS and SASEGT. Trimming shortened V by 0 bases and J by 2 bases, and 7 bases separated the two germline ends. CDR3 length equals 14 residues. CDR3 amino acids: CASSEAGGNYGYTF. CDR3 bases: TGTGCCAGCAGTGAAGCAGGGGGAAACTATGGCTACACCTTC.

The sample holds a few counts of this clone. The rearrangement joins TRBV6-5 to TRBJ2-2, with D maybe TRBD1 (6 bases). In germline, CDR1 is MNHEY, CDR2 SVGAGI. Trimming took off 2 bases at V and 5 bases at J, with 15 bases between the two ends. The CDR3 has 16 residues. The CDR3 nucleotides are TGTGCCAGCAGTTACGATAGAGGGGGAAGGACCGGGGAGCTGTTTTTT. Residues: CASSYDRGGRTGELFF.

V is TRBV9 and J is TRBJ1-2, with 8 bases that match TRBD1. The CDR3 has 15 residues. The V segment lost 6 bases and the J segment 3 bases; nucleotides outside the gene matches: 10. The germline gives CDR1 SGDLS, CDR2 YYNGEE. For the CDR3, the DNA is TGTGCCAGCAACCTCGGACAGGGTGCATACTATGGCTACACCTTC. Translating it yields CASNLGQGAYYGYTF.

The gene calls are TRBV11-2 and TRBJ2-1; no definite D call. CDR1 is SGHAT, CDR2 FQNNGV, per germline. Trimming stripped 0 bases from V and 7 bases from J, with 7 bases between. This CDR3 spans 13 amino acids. The CDR3 reads CASSLDPVNEQFF. CDR3 DNA: TGTGCCAGCAGCTTAGATCCGGTTAATGAGCAGTTCTTC.

This chain uses TRBV29-1 with TRBJ2-1, with 8 bases matching TRBD2. Germline CDR1 reads SQVTM; CDR2 reads ANQGSEA. V dropped 4 bases and J dropped 5; count of bases not matched to a gene: 4. There are 13 residues in the CDR3. The CDR3 region is CSVVSGSDNEQFF. In DNA, the CDR3 is TGCAGCGTTGTCAGCGGGAGCGACAATGAGCAGTTCTTC.

J is TRBJ2-2 and V is TRBV19, with 9 bases that match TRBD2. This CDR3 comprises 14 residues. The J segment lost 5 bases and the V segment lost 4 bases, leaving 2 bases of the junction unmatched. Germline CDR1 reads LNHDA; CDR2 reads SQIVND (reference sequence). Here the CDR3 reads CASSTREGTGELFF. CDR3 DNA: TGTGCCAGTAGTACGCGGGAGGGGACCGGGGAGCTGTTTTTT.

In the case of this clone: Its ends do not fully match the called genes, so a read error is possible. The DNA of the CDR3 is TGTGCCGGCAGCCCCGGACAGGGCATGGGTCAGCCCCAGCATTTT. Its translation is CAGSPGQGMGQPQHF. This sequence joins TRBV5-8 and TRBJ1-5; 8 bases map to TRBD1. This CDR3 has 15 amino acids. CDR1 is SGHTS, CDR2 YDEGEE, per germline.

CDR3 nucleotide sequence: TGTGCCAGCAGCTCAGGTGTAAATGAGCAGTTCTTC. Encoded protein: CASSSGVNEQFF. The rearrangement uses TRBV5-6 and TRBJ2-1, with no clear D. CDR3 size: 12 residues. Germline CDR1 SGHDT, CDR2 YYEEEE. The V gene lost 3 bases and the J gene lost 7 bases, with 8 bases spanning the gap.

The chain carries TRBV7-9 and TRBJ2-5, with D tentatively TRBD1 (6 bases). Germline-derived CDR1 and CDR2 are SEHNR and FQNEAQ (reference sequence). The CDR3 contains 15 residues. Trimming took 1 base from V and 5 from J, leaving 14 bases between them. The CDR3 DNA reads TGTGCCAGCAGCTTAGTAATGGGGGCAGGGGAGACCCAGTACTTC. It codes for CASSLVMGAGETQYF.

The rearrangement uses TRBV7-2 and TRBJ2-1; TRBD2 matches 10 bases. CDR1 and CDR2 from the germline V gene are SGHTA and FQGNSA. V lost 5 bases, J lost 5 bases, and 12 bases stayed unmatched. The CDR3 length is 17 residues. CDR3 sequence: CASSAPGSGGAHNEQFF. The DNA for the CDR3 is TGTGCCAGCAGCGCCCCCGGGAGCGGGGGGGCCCACAATGAGCAGTTCTTC.

The sample holds one count of this clone. The chain couples TRBV5-1 to TRBJ2-2; a possible D gene is TRBD1 (5 bases). Trimming pared 4 bases from V and 4 bases from J, leaving 14 bases between. Germline assignment: CDR1 SGHRS and CDR2 YFSETQ. The CDR3 has 15 residues. The DNA for the CDR3 is TGCGCCAGCAGCCCTTTTCAGGGTTCCACCGGGGAGCTGTTTTTT. It codes for CASSPFQGSTGELFF.

V usage is TRBV4-1 and J usage is TRBJ2-7, with 13 positions matching TRBD2. The CDR3 is 16 residues long. V was pared by 4 bases and J by 5 bases, with 8 bases of the junction left unmatched. Germline CDR1 and CDR2: MGHRA and YSYEKL. CDR3 loop: CASSLHLGLAGDEQYF. The CDR3 region has the DNA TGCGCCAGCAGCCTCCACCTCGGACTAGCGGGAGACGAGCAGTACTTC.